The 23 T cell receptor beta chains below all came from one sample that was sequenced in a study of a mutant IDH1 vaccine in newly diagnosed glioma. Described time point: week 35, safety follow-up. Doses of 300 ug of mutant IDH1 20-mer peptide were given with topical imiquimod. Method: immunoSEQ multiplex PCR; TCRdb's copy keeps in-frame clones and lacks some. The data show some 44,000 clones, 65% to 90% seen once. No antigens are known for them. The starting material was PBMCs, obtained from a glioma patient whose treatment included an IDH1 peptide vaccine. The receptors here all came from a woman between 50 and 59 years old with glioma.

The chain recombines TRBV4-1 with TRBJ2-2; D gene uncertain. The germline V and J ends were trimmed by 3 bases and 0 bases, with 2 bases remaining between them. Germline values: CDR1 MGHRA, CDR2 YSYEKL. The CDR3 runs 13 residues. DNA for the CDR3: TGCGCCAGCAGCCAGACGAACACCGGGGAGCTGTTTTTT. Protein: CASSQTNTGELFF.

This clone has only a few counts. V usage is TRBV9 and J usage is TRBJ2-1; a weak D match, TRBD1 (6 bases). This CDR3 comprises 15 residues. V was trimmed by 0 bases and J by 0 bases, leaving 7 bases between them. The germline V gene has CDR1 SGDLS and CDR2 YYNGEE. CDR3 loop: CASSVGTVSYNEQFF. Here the CDR3 DNA reads TGTGCCAGCAGCGTAGGGACAGTCTCCTACAATGAGCAGTTCTTC.

This chain links TRBV6-5 with TRBJ1-1; a possible D gene is TRBD1 (5 bases). The germline V and J ends were trimmed by 7 bases and 1 base, with 13 bases remaining between them. The germline CDR1 and CDR2 sequences are MNHEY and SVGAGI. The CDR3 has 14 residues. CDR3 DNA sequence: TGTGCCAGCATCAACCATGGGGCGAACACTGAAGCTTTCTTT. Translated, it gives CASINHGANTEAFF.

This chain uses TRBV5-6 with TRBJ1-2; 7 bases are a match to TRBD1. The V and J ends lost 1 base and 3 bases, in that order; junction bases with no gene match: 6. Germline loops: CDR1 SGHDT, CDR2 YYEEEE. The CDR3 loop spans 15 amino acids. CDR3 loop: CASSLWGQSYYGYTF. The CDR3 DNA is TGTGCCAGCAGCTTGTGGGGACAGAGCTACTATGGCTACACCTTC.

The V and J genes are TRBV5-4 and TRBJ1-4; the D is unclear. The V gene's germline CDR1 is SGHNT and CDR2 YYREEE (reference sequence). Trimming pared 0 bases from V and 0 bases from J, leaving 6 bases between. The CDR3 is 15 residues long. The CDR3 bases are TGTGCCAGCAGCTTGGGGGCCGCAACTAATGAAAAACTGTTTTTT. Its protein is CASSLGAATNEKLFF.

The chain carries TRBV4-1 and TRBJ1-6; no definite D call. The V and J ends lost 0 bases and 6 bases respectively, with 9 bases between them. This CDR3 has 15 residues. Per germline, CDR1 MGHRA and CDR2 YSYEKL. CDR3 DNA: TGCGCCAGCAGCCAAGAGAGTCGATCTAATTCACCCCTCCACTTT. Its translation is CASSQESRSNSPLHF.

The rearrangement uses TRBV2 and TRBJ2-7; TRBD1 is a possible D gene (6 bases). Trimming pared 4 bases from V and 5 bases from J, leaving 15 bases between. Germline CDR1 SNHLY, CDR2 FYNNEI. The length of the CDR3 is 14 residues. CDR3 DNA: TGTGCCAGCAGTGGTCTCGGGACAATCGACGAGCAGTACTTC. The encoded protein is CASSGLGTIDEQYF.

The chain employs TRBV2 and TRBJ1-5; D remains ambiguous. The CDR3 has 14 amino acids. Germline V gene lookup returns CDR1 SNHLY and CDR2 FYNNEI. The germline V and J ends were trimmed by 7 bases and 0 bases, with 10 bases remaining between them. CDR3 loop: CASKGLFSNQPQHF. The CDR3 DNA is TGTGCCAGCAAAGGACTTTTTAGCAATCAGCCCCAGCATTTT.

This clone has just one count. The V call is TRBV29-1, the J call TRBJ1-2; D perhaps matches TRBD1 (5 bases). V lost 2 bases to trimming and J lost 0 bases, with 10 bases between them. The CDR3 is 14 amino acids. Germline V CDR1 and CDR2: SQVTM, ANQGSEA. The CDR3 DNA reads TGCAGCGTTGAAAACCCAGGGTCTAACTATGGCTACACCTTC. Amino acid sequence: CSVENPGSNYGYTF.

The chain is built from TRBV5-4 and TRBJ2-5, with 10 bases that match TRBD2. Unmatched junction bases numbered 8, after V lost 4 bases and J lost 2 bases. This CDR3 spans 16 amino acids. CDR1 SGHNT and CDR2 YYREEE come from the germline V gene (reference sequence). Written as DNA, the CDR3 is TGTGCCAGCAGCGGAGCGGGGGGGCCTCTGCAAGAGACCCAGTACTTC. Its translation: CASSGAGGPLQETQYF.

The V call is TRBV15, the J call TRBJ2-1; tentatively, D is TRBD2 (5 bases). Trimming stripped 5 bases from V and 12 bases from J, with 14 bases between. CDR3 length: 12 amino acids. Germline CDR1 reads LNHNV; CDR2 reads YYDKDF (reference sequence). The chain's CDR3 is CATSGPYRGQFF. CDR3 sequence (DNA): TGTGCCACCAGCGGACCATATCGGGGGCAGTTCTTC. The complete variable domain, with remaining parts taken from reference TRBV15 and TRBJ2-1, reads DAMVIQNPRYQVTQFGKPVTLSCSQTLNHNVMYWYQQKSSQAPKLLFHYYDKDFNNEADTPDNFQSRRPNTSFCFLDIRSPGLGDTAMYLCATSGPYRGQFFGPGTRLTVL.

The CDR3 region is CASSLELAGVVSYEQYF. The CDR3 DNA reads as TGTGCCAGCAGCTTAGAACTAGCGGGGGTCGTCTCCTACGAGCAGTACTTC. J is TRBJ2-7 and V is TRBV7-6; 11 nucleotides line up with TRBD2. The CDR3 contains 17 residues. V lost 1 base and J lost 0; bases outside the gene matches: 5. Germline values: CDR1 SGHVS, CDR2 FNYEAQ. The full variable domain, completed using reference TRBV7-6 and TRBJ2-7, is GAGVSQSPRYKVTKRGQDVALRCDPISGHVSLYWYRQALGQGPEFLTYFNYEAQQDKSGLPNDRFSAERPEGSISTLTIQRTEQRDSAMYRCASSLELAGVVSYEQYFGPGTRLTVT.

V usage is TRBV10-1 and J usage is TRBJ1-1; TRBD1 is a possible D gene (5 bases). The germline V gene encodes CDR1 WNHNN and CDR2 SYGVQD (reference sequence). Trimming pared 6 bases from V and 5 bases from J, leaving 13 bases between. The CDR3 is made up of 13 amino acids. CDR3 amino acids: CASSQGRGTEAFF. The DNA of the CDR3 is TGCGCCAGCAGCCAGGGCCGAGGTACTGAAGCTTTCTTT.

The chain employs TRBV7-2 and TRBJ2-3; no clear D gene. Deletions cut 5 bases from V and 5 bases from J, with 8 bases between. This CDR3 spans 12 amino acids. The germline CDR1 and CDR2 sequences are SGHTA and FQGNSA. CDR3 DNA sequence: TGTGCCAGCAGCCCTAACATAGATACGCAGTATTTT. The encoded protein is CASSPNIDTQYF.

The rearrangement uses TRBV5-6 and TRBJ1-1, with D perhaps matching TRBD1 (6 bases). The CDR3 runs 14 residues. V was shortened by 7 bases and J by 0 bases, with 13 bases between the two germline ends. Germline V CDR1 and CDR2: SGHDT, YYEEEE. The CDR3 DNA follows: TGTGCCAGCCTCAGGGGAGACATGAACACTGAAGCTTTCTTT. Encoded protein: CASLRGDMNTEAFF.

The chain couples TRBV7-9 to TRBJ1-1, with D tentatively TRBD1 (6 bases). The V gene's germline CDR1 is SEHNR and CDR2 FQNEAQ (reference sequence). The ends were cut back, 5 bases at V and 1 base at J, with 8 bases in the middle. This CDR3 has 13 residues. Here the CDR3 reads CASSQTGNTEAFF. CDR3 nucleotides: TGTGCCAGCAGCCAGACAGGGAACACTGAAGCTTTCTTT.

The chain uses TRBV7-3 and TRBJ2-2; D may be TRBD2 (6 bases). Germline V gene sequence: CDR1 SGHTA, CDR2 FQGTGA. The V gene lost 1 base and the J gene lost 5 bases, with 14 bases spanning the gap. The CDR3 runs 16 residues. The CDR3 spells CASSLIGGDRTGELFF. CDR3 in DNA: TGTGCCAGCAGCTTAATTGGCGGGGATCGAACCGGGGAGCTGTTTTTT.

The CDR3 nucleotides read TGTGCCAGCAGCTTCCGGGACAGGGGAACCGGGGAGCTGTTTTTT. It is translated as CASSFRDRGTGELFF. The rearrangement joins TRBV5-6 to TRBJ2-2, with TRBD1 matching 10 bases. V was pared by 2 bases and J by 5 bases, with 3 bases of the junction left unmatched. The CDR3 runs 15 residues. CDR1 is SGHDT and CDR2 is YYEEEE in the germline V gene.

The chain uses TRBV2 and TRBJ1-5; 8 bases line up with TRBD1. Losses at the gene ends were 5 bases for V and 6 bases for J; bases not matched to a gene: 3. Germline V gene lookup returns CDR1 SNHLY and CDR2 FYNNEI. This CDR3 region has 13 residues. This CDR3 reads CASSTGGSQPQHF. The CDR3 DNA reads TGTGCCAGCAGTACAGGGGGTAGTCAGCCCCAGCATTTT.

Only a few counts were recorded for this clone. This chain joins TRBV7-9 and TRBJ1-1; TRBD1 matches 9 bases. From germline, CDR1 is SEHNR and CDR2 FQNEAQ (reference sequence). The CDR3 loop spans 15 amino acids. V lost 5 bases to trimming and J lost 1 base; unmatched junction nucleotides: 5. The CDR3 nucleotides are TGTGCCAGCAGCCCCAGACAGGGGGGGAACACTGAAGCTTTCTTT. Amino acid sequence: CASSPRQGGNTEAFF.

The V call is TRBV9, the J call TRBJ2-3; D possibly corresponds to TRBD1 (5 bases). From germline, CDR1 is SGDLS and CDR2 YYNGEE. Trimming pared 0 bases from V and 10 bases from J, leaving 12 bases between. The CDR3 extends over 13 amino acids. CDR3 in amino acids: CASSVDAQGPQYF. The CDR3 DNA reads TGTGCCAGCAGCGTAGATGCGCAGGGCCCGCAGTATTTT.

The V call is TRBV6-5, the J call TRBJ2-7; 9 bases line up with TRBD2. Germline values: CDR1 MNHEY, CDR2 SVGAGI. The V and J ends lost 0 bases and 6 bases, in that order; junction bases with no gene match: 6. The CDR3 loop spans 15 amino acids. The CDR3: CASSYSLAGVREQYF. Here the CDR3 DNA reads TGTGCCAGCAGTTACTCGTTAGCGGGGGTGCGCGAGCAGTACTTC.

This sequence joins TRBV6-5 and TRBJ1-1, with a tentative D call TRBD1 (5 bases). With 7 bases removed from V and 3 bases from J, the gap between germline ends came to 15 bases. Germline CDR1 reads MNHEY; CDR2 reads SVGAGI. CDR3 size: 14 residues. CDR3: CASKGPPSYTEAFF. CDR3 in DNA: TGTGCCAGCAAGGGACCCCCTTCATACACTGAAGCTTTCTTT.